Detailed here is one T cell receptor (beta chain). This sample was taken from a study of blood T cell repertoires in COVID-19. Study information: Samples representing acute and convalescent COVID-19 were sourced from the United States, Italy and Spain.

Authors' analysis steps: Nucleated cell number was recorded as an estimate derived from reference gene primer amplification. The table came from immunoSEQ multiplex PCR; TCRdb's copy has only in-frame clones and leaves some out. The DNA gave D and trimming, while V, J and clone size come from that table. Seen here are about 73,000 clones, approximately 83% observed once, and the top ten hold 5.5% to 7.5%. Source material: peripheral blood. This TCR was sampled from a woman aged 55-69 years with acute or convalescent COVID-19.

CDR3 DNA sequence: TGTGCCATCAGTGAGTCGGCAGGGATGTTTAATCAGCCCCAGCATTTT. Encoded protein: CAISESAGMFNQPQHF. The chain couples TRBV10-3 to TRBJ1-5, with D possibly matching TRBD1 (5 bases). V was trimmed by 0 bases and J by 4 bases, leaving 13 bases between them. The CDR3 extends over 16 amino acids. Germline V gene sequence: CDR1 ENHRY, CDR2 SYGVKD.